This is a list of T cell receptor beta chains from one sample in a study of blood T cell repertoires in COVID-19. The table came from immunoSEQ multiplex PCR; TCRdb's copy has only in-frame clones and leaves some out. The repertoire holds roughly 260,000 clones, with approximately 90% as singletons. Sequences were obtained from peripheral blood. These receptors originate from a woman aged 45 to 65 who had recovered from COVID-19. CDR3s include the opening cysteine and the closing phenylalanine or tryptophan. D genes are given only for firm matches. Size tells how often a clone was seen (once, few, many) or the class of an expanded clone, and some rows leave it out.

V: TRBV6-2/TRBV6-3
size: few
length: 12
D: TRBD2
J: TRBJ2-5
CDR3: CASSPGGETQYF
DNA: TGTGCCAGCAGTCCGGGGGGGGAGACCCAGTACTTC

V: TRBV4-3
size: NA
length: 15
D: NA
J: TRBJ1-6
CDR3: CASSHHPGSNSPLHF
DNA: TGCGCCAGCAGCCACCACCCCGGGTCAAATTCACCCCTCCACTTT

V: TRBV6-4
size: NA
length: 15
D: TRBD1
J: TRBJ1-2
CDR3: CASSRDRATNYGYTF
DNA: TGTGCCAGCAGTCGGGACAGGGCGACTAACTATGGCTACACCTTC

V: TRBV5-6
size: NA
length: 13
D: NA
J: TRBJ1-2
CDR3: CASSRQGLGGYTF
DNA: TGTGCCAGCAGCCGCCAGGGGTTGGGTGGCTACACCTTC

V: TRBV30
size: NA
length: 15
D: NA
J: TRBJ1-2
CDR3: CAWSVTIEANYGYTF
DNA: TGTGCCTGGAGTGTAACCATAGAGGCTAACTATGGCTACACCTTC

V: TRBV5-1
size: NA
length: 13
D: NA
J: TRBJ2-1
CDR3: CASSLVRGHEQFF
DNA: TGCGCCAGCAGCTTGGTCAGGGGCCATGAGCAGTTCTTC

V: TRBV4-1
size: NA
length: 14
D: TRBD1
J: TRBJ2-5
CDR3: CASSQRTGGGTQYF
DNA: TGCGCCAGCAGCCAACGGACAGGGGGAGGGACCCAGTACTTC

V: TRBV27
size: few
length: 15
D: NA
J: TRBJ1-5
CDR3: CASSSLDRTSQPQHF
DNA: TGTGCCAGCAGTTCCTTAGACAGAACCTCCCAGCCCCAGCATTTT

V: TRBV15
size: NA
length: 14
D: NA
J: TRBJ2-7
CDR3: CATSRDQVGYEQYF
DNA: TGTGCCACCAGCAGAGATCAGGTGGGCTACGAGCAGTACTTC

V: TRBV24-1
size: NA
length: 15
D: TRBD2
J: TRBJ2-1
CDR3: CATSDTVAGADEQFF
DNA: TGTGCCACCAGTGATACGGTAGCGGGAGCGGATGAGCAGTTCTTC

V: TRBV28
size: NA
length: 17
D: NA
J: TRBJ1-5
CDR3: CASSFVRRAEYNQPQHF
DNA: TGTGCCAGCAGTTTCGTCCGGCGGGCAGAGTACAATCAGCCCCAGCATTTT

V: TRBV19
size: NA
length: 13
D: NA
J: TRBJ1-1
CDR3: CASTTGLITEAFF
DNA: TGTGCCAGTACAACAGGGCTGATCACTGAAGCTTTCTTT

V: TRBV27
size: NA
length: 15
D: TRBD1
J: TRBJ2-3
CDR3: CASSSPGQGTDTQYF
DNA: TGTGCCAGCAGTTCTCCGGGACAGGGGACAGATACGCAGTATTTT

V: TRBV30
size: NA
length: 15
D: NA
J: TRBJ1-1
CDR3: CAWSDKGGMGSEAFF
DNA: TGTGCCTGGAGTGACAAGGGGGGGATGGGTTCTGAAGCTTTCTTT

V: TRBV10-2
size: NA
length: 17
D: TRBD2
J: TRBJ2-1
CDR3: CASSPLGSAGGLNEQFF
DNA: TGCGCCAGCAGCCCACTTGGGTCAGCGGGGGGGCTCAATGAGCAGTTCTTC

V: TRBV6-6
size: NA
length: 16
D: TRBD1
J: TRBJ1-3
CDR3: CASSSGGTGFGNTIYF
DNA: TGTGCCAGCAGTTCCGGAGGGACAGGATTTGGAAACACCATATATTTT

V: TRBV27
size: NA
length: 13
D: NA
J: TRBJ2-1
CDR3: CASSPQGDNEQFF
DNA: TGTGCCAGCAGTCCACAGGGCGACAATGAGCAGTTCTTC

V: TRBV24-1
size: once
length: 15
D: TRBD1
J: TRBJ1-5
CDR3: CATSGQGGSNQPQHF
DNA: TGTGCCACCAGTGGACAGGGGGGGAGCAATCAGCCCCAGCATTTT

V: TRBV6-5
size: NA
length: 12
D: NA
J: TRBJ1-2
CDR3: CASSTGYYGYTF
DNA: TGTGCCAGCAGTACAGGGTACTATGGCTACACCTTC

V: TRBV27
size: NA
length: 18
D: TRBD1
J: TRBJ2-1
CDR3: CASSPMGETGTVGDEQFF
DNA: TGTGCCAGCAGTCCCATGGGAGAGACAGGGACGGTGGGGGATGAGCAGTTCTTC

V: TRBV6-5
size: NA
length: 13
D: NA
J: TRBJ2-7
CDR3: CASRGQNSYEQYF
DNA: TGTGCCAGCAGAGGACAGAACTCCTACGAGCAGTACTTC

V: TRBV5-5
size: few
length: 18
D: TRBD1
J: TRBJ2-5
CDR3: CASSLVPRGQGARETQYF
DNA: TGTGCCAGCAGCTTGGTCCCAAGAGGACAGGGGGCACGGGAGACCCAGTACTTC

V: TRBV19
size: NA
length: 14
D: TRBD1
J: TRBJ1-2
CDR3: CASSIWQGAYGYTF
DNA: TGTGCCAGTAGTATTTGGCAGGGGGCTTATGGCTACACCTTC

V: TRBV5-1
size: NA
length: 16
D: TRBD1
J: TRBJ2-1
CDR3: CASSLGLTGDYNEQFF
DNA: TGCGCCAGCAGCTTGGGCCTTACAGGGGACTACAATGAGCAGTTCTTC

V: TRBV7-3
size: NA
length: 14
D: NA
J: TRBJ1-2
CDR3: CASSSNPNHRSVTF
DNA: TGTGCCAGCAGCTCAAATCCCAATCACAGGAGTGTGACCTTC

V: TRBV9
size: NA
length: 15
D: TRBD1
J: TRBJ2-7
CDR3: CASSVGKGAGYEQYF
DNA: TGTGCCAGCAGCGTAGGGAAGGGGGCTGGGTACGAGCAGTACTTC

V: TRBV27
size: NA
length: 15
D: TRBD2
J: TRBJ2-7
CDR3: CASSWTSGRRYEQYF
DNA: TGTGCCAGCAGTTGGACTAGCGGGAGGCGGTACGAGCAGTACTTC

V: TRBV14
size: NA
length: 13
D: TRBD1
J: TRBJ2-5
CDR3: CASRPTGGETQYF
DNA: TGTGCCAGCAGACCGACAGGGGGAGAGACCCAGTACTTC

V: TRBV4-3
size: NA
length: 15
D: TRBD1
J: TRBJ2-1
CDR3: CASSQRRQGSWEQFF
DNA: TGCGCCAGCAGCCAACGGCGACAGGGTTCCTGGGAGCAGTTCTTC

V: TRBV9
size: NA
length: 16
D: TRBD1
J: TRBJ2-7
CDR3: CASSPPSRDRAHEQYF
DNA: TGTGCCAGCAGCCCCCCCTCCCGGGACAGGGCCCACGAGCAGTACTTC

V: TRBV5-6
size: NA
length: 14
D: NA
J: TRBJ1-2
CDR3: CASSLARRVYGYTF
DNA: TGTGCCAGCAGCTTGGCCCGGAGGGTCTATGGCTACACCTTC

V: TRBV11-2
size: few
length: 14
D: NA
J: TRBJ2-7
CDR3: CASSLSPGVYEQYF
DNA: TGTGCCAGCAGCTTATCCCCAGGCGTCTACGAGCAGTACTTC

V: TRBV5-4
size: NA
length: 13
D: NA
J: TRBJ1-1
CDR3: CASSLWTDTEAFF
DNA: TGTGCCAGCAGCTTGTGGACAGACACTGAAGCTTTCTTT

V: TRBV6-6
size: NA
length: 12
D: NA
J: TRBJ1-1
CDR3: CASTRRGVWAFF
DNA: TGTGCCAGCACCAGACGGGGGGTCTGGGCTTTCTTT

V: TRBV5-6
size: NA
length: 13
D: NA
J: TRBJ2-7
CDR3: CASSLGLRYEQYF
DNA: TGTGCCAGCAGCTTAGGACTCCGCTACGAGCAGTACTTC

V: TRBV27
size: NA
length: 15
D: NA
J: TRBJ1-1
CDR3: CASSGTWLRGTEAFF
DNA: TGTGCCAGCAGCGGGACCTGGCTCAGGGGCACTGAAGCTTTCTTT

V: TRBV19
size: once
length: 15
D: TRBD1
J: TRBJ1-1
CDR3: CASSKQGALNTEAFF
DNA: TGTGCCAGTAGTAAACAGGGGGCTCTGAACACTGAAGCTTTCTTT

V: TRBV11-2
size: few
length: 13
D: NA
J: TRBJ1-2
CDR3: CASRETDSYGYTF
DNA: TGTGCCAGCAGGGAGACGGATTCCTATGGCTACACCTTC

V: TRBV19
size: NA
length: 15
D: NA
J: TRBJ1-2
CDR3: CASSNHREGGYGYTF
DNA: TGTGCCAGCTCAAACCACAGGGAGGGAGGCTATGGCTACACCTTC

V: TRBV30
size: NA
length: 11
D: NA
J: TRBJ1-2
CDR3: CACPRRGGYTF
DNA: TGTGCCTGCCCCCGAAGAGGTGGCTACACCTTC

V: TRBV28
size: NA
length: 19
D: TRBD1
J: TRBJ2-6
CDR3: CASSPHPGTGGGGANVLTF
DNA: TGTGCCAGCAGTCCCCACCCCGGGACAGGGGGAGGTGGGGCCAACGTCCTGACTTTC

V: TRBV6-1
size: once
length: 16
D: NA
J: TRBJ1-6
CDR3: CASSQGEGVYNSPLHF
DNA: TGTGCCAGCAGTCAAGGCGAGGGAGTCTATAATTCACCCCTCCACTTT

V: TRBV2
size: NA
length: 10
D: NA
J: TRBJ1-2
CDR3: CASWEYGYTF
DNA: TGTGCCAGCTGGGAGTATGGCTACACCTTC

V: TRBV7-2
size: NA
length: 13
D: NA
J: TRBJ1-6
CDR3: CASSFRDNSPLHF
DNA: TGTGCCAGCAGCTTCCGGGACAACTCACCCCTCCACTTT

V: TRBV5-4
size: NA
length: 16
D: NA
J: TRBJ2-5
CDR3: CASSLGGRATQETQYF
DNA: TGTGCCAGCAGCTTGGGAGGGCGGGCCACTCAAGAGACCCAGTACTTC

V: TRBV28
size: NA
length: 15
D: TRBD2
J: TRBJ2-7
CDR3: CASSLGGGALGEQYF
DNA: TGTGCCAGCAGTTTGGGCGGGGGAGCCCTAGGCGAGCAGTACTTC

V: TRBV6-1
size: NA
length: 14
D: TRBD1
J: TRBJ2-1
CDR3: CASSDGTVYNEQFF
DNA: TGTGCCAGCAGTGACGGGACAGTATACAATGAGCAGTTCTTC

V: TRBV9
size: NA
length: 12
D: NA
J: TRBJ2-1
CDR3: CASGGHLNEQFF
DNA: TGTGCCAGCGGGGGACACCTCAATGAGCAGTTCTTC

V: TRBV12-3/TRBV12-4
size: NA
length: 13
D: NA
J: TRBJ1-1
CDR3: CASSLLGAGEAFF
DNA: TGTGCCAGCAGTTTACTAGGGGCAGGTGAAGCTTTCTTT

V: TRBV18
size: NA
length: 14
D: TRBD1
J: TRBJ2-2
CDR3: CASSTGGRTGELFF
DNA: TGTGCCAGCTCAACAGGGGGAAGGACCGGGGAGCTGTTTTTT

V: TRBV7-9
size: NA
length: 15
D: NA
J: TRBJ2-7
CDR3: CASSLRPGQSYEQYF
DNA: TGTGCCAGCAGCTTACGACCGGGACAATCCTACGAGCAGTACTTC

V: TRBV9
size: NA
length: 16
D: TRBD2
J: TRBJ2-1
CDR3: CASSTLAGVSYNEQFF
DNA: TGTGCCAGCAGCACCTTAGCGGGAGTCTCCTACAATGAGCAGTTCTTC

V: TRBV11-2
size: NA
length: 15
D: TRBD2
J: TRBJ2-1
CDR3: CASSLEPGGYNEQFF
DNA: TGTGCCAGCAGCTTAGAACCGGGAGGGTACAATGAGCAGTTCTTC

V: TRBV5-6
size: once
length: 16
D: TRBD1
J: TRBJ2-7
CDR3: CASSHRGPASGGEQYF
DNA: TGTGCCAGCAGCCACAGGGGGCCGGCGTCTGGCGGCGAGCAGTACTTC

V: TRBV18
size: NA
length: 15
D: TRBD1
J: TRBJ1-2
CDR3: CASSRPGQGGDGYTF
DNA: TGTGCCAGCTCACGACCGGGACAGGGGGGAGATGGCTACACCTTC

V: TRBV14
size: once
length: 14
D: NA
J: TRBJ1-2
CDR3: CASSQVSSNYGYTF
DNA: TGTGCCAGCAGCCAAGTATCCAGTAACTATGGCTACACCTTC